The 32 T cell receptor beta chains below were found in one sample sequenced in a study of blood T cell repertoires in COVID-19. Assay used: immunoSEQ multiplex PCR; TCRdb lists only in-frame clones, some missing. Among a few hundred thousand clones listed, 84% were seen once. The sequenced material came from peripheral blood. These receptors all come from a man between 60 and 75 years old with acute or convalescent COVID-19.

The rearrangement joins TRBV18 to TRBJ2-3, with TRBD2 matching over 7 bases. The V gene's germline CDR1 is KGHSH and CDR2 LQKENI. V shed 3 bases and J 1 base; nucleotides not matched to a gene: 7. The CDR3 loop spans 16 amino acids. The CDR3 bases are TGTGCCAGCTCACCGGTACTAGCGCAAGGCACAGATACGCAGTATTTT. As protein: CASSPVLAQGTDTQYF. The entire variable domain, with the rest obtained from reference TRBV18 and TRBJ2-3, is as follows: NAGVMQNPRHLVRRRGQEARLRCSPMKGHSHVYWYRQLPEEGLKFMVYLQKENIIDESGMPKERFSAEFPKEGPSILRIQQVVRGDSAAYFCASSPVLAQGTDTQYFGPGTRLTVL.

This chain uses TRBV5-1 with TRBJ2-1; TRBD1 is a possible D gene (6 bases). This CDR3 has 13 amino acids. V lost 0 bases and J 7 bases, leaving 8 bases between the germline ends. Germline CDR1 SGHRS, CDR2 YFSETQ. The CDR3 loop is CASSLGGRNEQFF. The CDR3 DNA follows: TGCGCCAGCAGCTTGGGGGGGCGAAATGAGCAGTTCTTC.

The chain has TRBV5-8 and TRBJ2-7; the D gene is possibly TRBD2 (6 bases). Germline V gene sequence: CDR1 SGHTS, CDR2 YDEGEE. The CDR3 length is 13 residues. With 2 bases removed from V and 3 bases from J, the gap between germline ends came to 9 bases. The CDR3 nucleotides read TGTGCCAGCAGCTTTGGGGGGAGCTACGAGCAGTACTTC. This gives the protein CASSFGGSYEQYF.

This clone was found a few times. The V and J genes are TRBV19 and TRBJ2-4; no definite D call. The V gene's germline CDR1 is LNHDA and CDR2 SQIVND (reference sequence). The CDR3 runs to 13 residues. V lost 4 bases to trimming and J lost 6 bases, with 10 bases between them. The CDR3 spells CASSRSGGNIQYF. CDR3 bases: TGTGCCAGTAGTAGGTCGGGTGGAAACATTCAGTACTTC.

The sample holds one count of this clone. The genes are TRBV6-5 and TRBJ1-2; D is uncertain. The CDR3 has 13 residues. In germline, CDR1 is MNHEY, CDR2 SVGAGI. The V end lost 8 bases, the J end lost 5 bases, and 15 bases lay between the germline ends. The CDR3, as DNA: TGTGCCAGCTCCCCCGAGCCCTTTTATGGCTACACCTTC. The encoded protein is CASSPEPFYGYTF.

In nucleotides, the CDR3 is TGTGCCACGGCGGATAACACTGAAGCTTTCTTT. Its translation: CATADNTEAFF. This chain uses TRBV11-2 with TRBJ1-1; D is unresolved. Germline CDR1 reads SGHAT; CDR2 reads FQNNGV. Trimming removed 10 bases at V and 2 bases at J, with 8 bases between. The CDR3 is 11 amino acids.

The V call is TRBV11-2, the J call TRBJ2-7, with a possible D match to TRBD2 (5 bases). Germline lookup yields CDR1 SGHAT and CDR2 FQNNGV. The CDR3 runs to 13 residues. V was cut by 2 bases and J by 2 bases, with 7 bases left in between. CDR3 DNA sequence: TGTGCCAGCAGCTTAACAGCGGCCTACGAGCAGTACTTC. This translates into CASSLTAAYEQYF.

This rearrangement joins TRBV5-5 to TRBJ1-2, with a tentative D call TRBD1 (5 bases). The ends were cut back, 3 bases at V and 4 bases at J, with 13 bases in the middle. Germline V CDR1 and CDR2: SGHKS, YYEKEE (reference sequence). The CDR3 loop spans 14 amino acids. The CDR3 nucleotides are TGTGCCAGCAGCTCCGCAGGAGGGGCCTATGGCTACACCTTC. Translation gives CASSSAGGAYGYTF.

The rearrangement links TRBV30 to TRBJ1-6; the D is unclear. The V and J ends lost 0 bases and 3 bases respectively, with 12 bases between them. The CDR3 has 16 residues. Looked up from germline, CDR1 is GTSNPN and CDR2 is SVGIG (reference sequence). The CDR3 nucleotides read TGTGCCTGGAGTGTCGGAGGAGTCTTCTATAATTCACCCCTCCACTTT. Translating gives CAWSVGGVFYNSPLHF.

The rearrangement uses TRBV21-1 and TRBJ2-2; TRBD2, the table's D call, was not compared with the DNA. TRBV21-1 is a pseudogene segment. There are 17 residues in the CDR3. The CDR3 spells CASAYGLAGGPTGELFF. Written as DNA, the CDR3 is TGTGCCAGCGCCTACGGACTAGCGGGAGGGCCGACCGGGGAGCTGTTTTTT.

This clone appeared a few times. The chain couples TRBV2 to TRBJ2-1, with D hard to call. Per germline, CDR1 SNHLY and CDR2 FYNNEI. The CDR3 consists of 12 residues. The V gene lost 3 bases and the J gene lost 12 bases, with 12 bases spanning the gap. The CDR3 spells CASSDFPAGQFF. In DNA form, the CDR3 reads TGTGCCAGCAGTGACTTCCCCGCAGGGCAGTTCTTC.

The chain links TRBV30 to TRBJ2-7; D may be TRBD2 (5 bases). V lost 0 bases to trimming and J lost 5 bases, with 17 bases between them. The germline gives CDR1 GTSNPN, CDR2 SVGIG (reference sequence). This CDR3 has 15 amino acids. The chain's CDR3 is CAWSVLSLASHEQYF. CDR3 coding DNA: TGTGCCTGGAGTGTCTTGTCGCTAGCAAGCCACGAGCAGTACTTC.

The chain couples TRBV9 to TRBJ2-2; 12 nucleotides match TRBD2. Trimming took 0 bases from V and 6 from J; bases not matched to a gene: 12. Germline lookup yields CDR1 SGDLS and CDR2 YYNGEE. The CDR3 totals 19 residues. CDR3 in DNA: TGTGCCAGCAGCGTAGCGGGAAGACCAGGACTAGCGGGGTCCGGGGAGCTGTTTTTT. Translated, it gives CASSVAGRPGLAGSGELFF. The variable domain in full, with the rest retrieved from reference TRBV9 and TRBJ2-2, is DSGVTQTPKHLITATGQRVTLRCSPRSGDLSVYWYQQSLDQGLQFLIQYYNGEERAKGNILERFSAQQFPDLHSELNLSSLELGDSALYFCASSVAGRPGLAGSGELFFGEGSRLTVL.

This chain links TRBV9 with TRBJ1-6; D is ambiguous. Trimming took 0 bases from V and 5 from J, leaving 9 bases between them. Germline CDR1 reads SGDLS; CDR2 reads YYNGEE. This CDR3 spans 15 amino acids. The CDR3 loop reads CASSVVWQDNSPLHF. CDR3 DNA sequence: TGTGCCAGCAGCGTAGTGTGGCAGGATAATTCACCCCTCCACTTT.

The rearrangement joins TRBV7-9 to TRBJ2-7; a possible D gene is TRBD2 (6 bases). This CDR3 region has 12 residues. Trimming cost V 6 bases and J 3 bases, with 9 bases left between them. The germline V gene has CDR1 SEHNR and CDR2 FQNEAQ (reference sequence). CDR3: CASSIGSYEQYF. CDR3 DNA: TGTGCCAGCAGTATCGGGAGCTACGAGCAGTACTTC.

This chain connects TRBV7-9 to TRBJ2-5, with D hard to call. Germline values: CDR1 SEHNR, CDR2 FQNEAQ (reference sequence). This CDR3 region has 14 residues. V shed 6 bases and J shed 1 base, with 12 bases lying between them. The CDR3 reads CASSLPRFQETQYF. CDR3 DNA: TGTGCCAGCAGTCTTCCACGGTTCCAAGAGACCCAGTACTTC.

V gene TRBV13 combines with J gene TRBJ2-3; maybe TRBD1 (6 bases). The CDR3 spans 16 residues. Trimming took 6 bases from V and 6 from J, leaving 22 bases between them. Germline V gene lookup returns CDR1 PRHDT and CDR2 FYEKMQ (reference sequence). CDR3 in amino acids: CASSHRETGLYDTQYF. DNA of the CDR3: TGTGCCAGCAGTCATAGAGAGACAGGTTTGTACGATACGCAGTATTTT.

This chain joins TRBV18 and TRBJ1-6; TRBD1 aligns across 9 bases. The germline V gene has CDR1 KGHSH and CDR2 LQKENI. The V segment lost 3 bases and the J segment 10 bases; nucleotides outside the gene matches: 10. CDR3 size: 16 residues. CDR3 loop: CASSPDRGFMGSPLHF. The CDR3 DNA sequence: TGTGCCAGCTCACCGGACAGGGGTTTTATGGGGTCACCCCTCCACTTT.

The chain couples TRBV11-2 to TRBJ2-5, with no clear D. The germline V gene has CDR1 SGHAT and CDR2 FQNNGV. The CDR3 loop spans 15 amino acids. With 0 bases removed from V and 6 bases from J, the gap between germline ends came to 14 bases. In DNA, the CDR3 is TGTGCCAGCAGCTTAGATCGGTTGAGCCCCCAGACCCAGTACTTC. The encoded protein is CASSLDRLSPQTQYF.

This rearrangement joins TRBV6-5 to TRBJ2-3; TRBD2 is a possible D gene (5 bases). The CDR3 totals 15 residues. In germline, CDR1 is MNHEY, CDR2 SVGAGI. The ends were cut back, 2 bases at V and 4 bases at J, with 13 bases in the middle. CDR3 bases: TGTGCCAGCAGTTACGGGCGGCAGAGGGCAGATACGCAGTATTTT. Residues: CASSYGRQRADTQYF.

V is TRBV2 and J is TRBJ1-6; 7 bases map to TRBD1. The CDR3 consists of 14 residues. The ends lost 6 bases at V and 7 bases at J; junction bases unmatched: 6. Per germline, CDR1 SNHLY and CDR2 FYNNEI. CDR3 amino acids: CASSTGTDNSPLHF. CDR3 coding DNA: TGTGCCAGCAGCACCGGGACAGACAATTCACCCCTCCACTTT.

The CDR3 nucleotides read TGTGCCAGCAGCTTAGGCGCTAGCGGGCCGAAAACAGATACGCAGTATTTT. Protein: CASSLGASGPKTDTQYF. This chain connects TRBV13 to TRBJ2-3, with 8 positions matching TRBD2. This CDR3 comprises 17 residues. V was clipped by 0 bases and J by 3 bases; unmatched bases: 8. CDR1 is PRHDT, CDR2 FYEKMQ, per germline (reference sequence). The whole variable domain, remainder taken from reference TRBV13 and TRBJ2-3, is AAGVIQSPRHLIKEKRETATLKCYPIPRHDTVYWYQQGPGQDPQFLISFYEKMQSDKGSIPDRFSAQQFSDYHSELNMSSLELGDSALYFCASSLGASGPKTDTQYFGPGTRLTVL.

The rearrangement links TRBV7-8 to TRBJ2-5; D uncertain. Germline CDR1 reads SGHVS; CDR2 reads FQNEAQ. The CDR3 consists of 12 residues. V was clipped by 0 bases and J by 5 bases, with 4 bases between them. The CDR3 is CASSLAFETQYF. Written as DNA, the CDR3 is TGTGCCAGCAGCTTAGCCTTCGAGACCCAGTACTTC.

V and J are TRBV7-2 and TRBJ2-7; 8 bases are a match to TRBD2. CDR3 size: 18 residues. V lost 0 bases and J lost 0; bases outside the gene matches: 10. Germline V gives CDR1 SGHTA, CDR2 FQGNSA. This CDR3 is CASSLAGQGAGASYEQYF. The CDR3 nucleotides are TGTGCCAGCAGCTTAGCGGGGCAAGGAGCGGGGGCCTCCTACGAGCAGTACTTC.

In DNA, the CDR3 is TGTGCCATCAATTCTGGTTCGGGACAGGGTATTAACGAGCAGTACTTC. Translation: CAINSGSGQGINEQYF. This chain joins TRBV10-3 and TRBJ2-7; 9 bases match TRBD1. Per the germline V gene, CDR1 is ENHRY and CDR2 is SYGVKD. The CDR3 is 16 residues long. Trimming took 7 bases from V and 5 from J; bases not matched to a gene: 15.

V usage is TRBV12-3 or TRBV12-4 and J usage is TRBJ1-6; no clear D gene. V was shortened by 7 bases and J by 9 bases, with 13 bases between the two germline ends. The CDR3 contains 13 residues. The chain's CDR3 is CASKLSLSSPLHF. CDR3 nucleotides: TGTGCCAGCAAACTCTCCCTGAGTTCACCCCTCCACTTT.

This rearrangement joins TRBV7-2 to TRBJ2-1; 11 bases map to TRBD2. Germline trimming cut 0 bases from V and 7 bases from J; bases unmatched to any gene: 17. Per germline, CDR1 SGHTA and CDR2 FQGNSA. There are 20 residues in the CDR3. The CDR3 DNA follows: TGTGCCAGCAGCTTAGCTGGGCAACTAGCGGGAGTCAGGTTGGGGAATGAGCAGTTCTTC. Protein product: CASSLAGQLAGVRLGNEQFF.

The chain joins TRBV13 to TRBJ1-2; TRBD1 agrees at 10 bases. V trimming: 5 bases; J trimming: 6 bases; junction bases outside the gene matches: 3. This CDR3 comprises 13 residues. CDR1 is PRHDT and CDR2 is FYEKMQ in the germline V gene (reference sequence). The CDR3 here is CASSPGQGNGYTF. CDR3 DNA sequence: TGTGCCAGCAGCCCGGGACAGGGGAATGGCTACACCTTC.

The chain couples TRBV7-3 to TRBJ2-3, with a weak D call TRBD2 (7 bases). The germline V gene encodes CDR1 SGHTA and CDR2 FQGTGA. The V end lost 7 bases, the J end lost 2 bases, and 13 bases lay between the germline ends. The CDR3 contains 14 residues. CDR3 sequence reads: CASTVGGLTDTQYF. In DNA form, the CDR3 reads TGTGCCAGCACCGTGGGGGGGCTCACAGATACGCAGTATTTT.

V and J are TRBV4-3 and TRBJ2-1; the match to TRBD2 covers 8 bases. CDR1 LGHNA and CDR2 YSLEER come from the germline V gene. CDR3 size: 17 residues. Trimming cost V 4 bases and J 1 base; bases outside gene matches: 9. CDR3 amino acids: CASSPTTSDGSYNEQFF. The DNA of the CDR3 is TGCGCCAGCAGCCCGACGACTAGCGATGGGTCCTACAATGAGCAGTTCTTC.

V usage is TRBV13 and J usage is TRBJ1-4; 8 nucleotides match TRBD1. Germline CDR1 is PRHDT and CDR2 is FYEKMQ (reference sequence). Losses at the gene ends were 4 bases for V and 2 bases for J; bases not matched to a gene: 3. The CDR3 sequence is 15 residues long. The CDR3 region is CASSSQGATNEKLFF. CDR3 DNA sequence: TGTGCCAGCAGCTCCCAGGGGGCTACTAATGAAAAACTGTTTTTT.

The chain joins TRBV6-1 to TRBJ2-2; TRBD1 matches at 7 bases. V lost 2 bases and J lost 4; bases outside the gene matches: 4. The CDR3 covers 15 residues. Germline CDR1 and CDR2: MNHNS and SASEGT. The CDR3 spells CASSERPGGTGELFF. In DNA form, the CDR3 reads TGTGCCAGCAGTGAAAGACCAGGGGGCACCGGGGAGCTGTTTTTT.